Listed below are T cell receptor beta chains from one sample, sequenced in a study of blood T cell repertoires in COVID-19. Generated by immunoSEQ multiplex PCR, the TCRdb table keeps only in-frame clones and is missing some. The sample yields some 29,000 clones, 60% to 80% seen once. Sequencing used peripheral blood. These receptors all stem from a woman aged 70-85 years with acute or convalescent COVID-19. Both conserved end residues are part of each CDR3. A D gene is named only where the DNA matches it firmly. Only some rows state a clone size, as once, few, many or a class for expanded clones.

V	J	length	D	size	CDR3	DNA
TRBV3-1/TRBV3-2	TRBJ1-3	16	TRBD1	once	CASSPRTGASGNTIYF	TGTGCCAGCAGCCCCCGGACAGGGGCCTCTGGAAACACCATATATTTT
TRBV25-1	TRBJ1-2	18	TRBD1	NA	CASSGPGTGATANYGYTF	TGTGCCAGCAGTGGACCCGGGACAGGGGCGACAGCTAACTATGGCTACACCTTC
TRBV6-2/TRBV6-3	TRBJ1-2	15	NA	NA	CASSYLDRLNYGYTF	TGTGCCAGCAGTTACCTCGACAGGCTTAACTATGGCTACACCTTC
TRBV27	TRBJ1-2	15	NA	NA	CASSSSLGDNYGYTF	TGTGCCAGCAGTTCAAGTTTGGGCGATAACTATGGCTACACCTTC
TRBV4-1	TRBJ2-7	16	TRBD1	NA	CASSPSRQGPLSEQYF	TGCGCCAGCAGCCCGTCGCGACAGGGACCCCTTTCCGAGCAGTACTTC
TRBV6-5	TRBJ1-6	12	NA	NA	CASSTGPGPLHF	TGTGCCAGCTCCACAGGCCCAGGGCCCCTCCACTTT
TRBV6-1	TRBJ2-7	15	NA	NA	CASSEEDTSSYEQYF	TGTGCCAGCAGTGAAGAGGACACTTCCTCCTACGAGCAGTACTTC
TRBV24-1	TRBJ2-5	17	TRBD1	NA	CATGTRDSSFAGETQYF	TGTGCCACCGGTACCCGGGACAGTTCTTTCGCAGGAGAGACCCAGTACTTC
TRBV24-1	TRBJ2-1	16	TRBD1	NA	CATSDPGQGNLNEQFF	TGTGCCACCAGTGATCCCGGACAGGGCAACCTCAATGAGCAGTTCTTC
TRBV24-1	TRBJ2-3	13	NA	NA	CATSDEYTDTQYF	TGTGCCACCAGTGATGAGTACACAGATACGCAGTATTTT
TRBV5-1	TRBJ2-5	14	NA	NA	CASSLRDPRETQYF	TGCGCCAGCAGCCTGCGGGACCCCAGAGAGACCCAGTACTTC
TRBV7-9	TRBJ1-4	15	TRBD1	NA	CASRDRGQGNEKLFF	TGTGCCAGCAGGGACCGAGGACAGGGGAATGAAAAACTGTTTTTT
TRBV4-1	TRBJ2-7	16	TRBD2	few	CASSPYSSGRGNEQYF	TGCGCCAGCAGCCCTTATTCTAGCGGGAGAGGCAACGAGCAGTACTTC
TRBV7-6	TRBJ2-1	14	NA	NA	CASSLGGTIYEQFF	TGTGCCAGCAGCTTGGGGGGAACGATCTATGAGCAGTTCTTC
TRBV30	TRBJ2-1	11	NA	NA	CAWSKRDEQFF	TGTGCCTGGAGTAAGAGGGATGAGCAGTTCTTC
TRBV6-6	TRBJ1-1	13	NA	once	CASSRTMNTEAFF	TGTGCCAGCAGCCGAACTATGAACACTGAAGCTTTCTTT
TRBV4-1	TRBJ2-2	15	NA	NA	CASSQDFTADGELFF	TGCGCCAGCAGCCAAGATTTCACGGCGGACGGGGAGCTGTTTTTT
TRBV6-2/TRBV6-3	TRBJ1-2	13	NA	NA	CASSSGGNYGYTF	TGTGCCAGCAGTTCGGGGGGTAACTATGGCTACACCTTC
TRBV27	TRBJ2-5	16	TRBD2	NA	CASTSLGREGQETQYF	TGTGCCAGCACCTCCTTGGGCCGGGAGGGCCAAGAGACCCAGTACTTC
TRBV11-2	TRBJ1-1	17	TRBD1	few	CASSLASGTGSFAEAFF	TGTGCCAGCAGCTTAGCCTCCGGGACAGGGTCTTTCGCTGAAGCTTTCTTT
TRBV6-4	TRBJ2-3	13	NA	NA	CASSVDFTDTQYF	TGTGCCAGCAGTGTGGACTTCACAGATACGCAGTATTTT
TRBV5-6	TRBJ1-2	15	TRBD1	NA	CASSLDWTGNYGYTF	TGTGCCAGCAGCTTGGATTGGACAGGGAACTATGGCTACACCTTC
TRBV27	TRBJ2-3	13	NA	NA	CASSFRGLDTQYF	TGTGCCAGCAGTTTCAGAGGACTAGATACGCAGTATTTT
TRBV6-5	TRBJ1-5	15	TRBD1	NA	CASGIQGALGQPQHF	TGTGCCAGCGGAATACAGGGGGCCCTCGGTCAGCCCCAGCATTTT
TRBV6-2/TRBV6-3	TRBJ2-7	15	NA	few	CASSDGALSSYEQYF	TGTGCCAGCAGTGATGGGGCCCTGAGCTCCTACGAGCAGTACTTC
TRBV7-3	TRBJ2-3	18	NA	few	CASSLIPRGAGIADTQYF	TGTGCCAGCAGCTTAATCCCCCGGGGGGCTGGAATCGCAGATACGCAGTATTTT
TRBV28	TRBJ2-7	17	TRBD2	NA	CASSLGGASGRAGEQYF	TGTGCCAGCAGTTTGGGGGGGGCTAGCGGGAGGGCAGGGGAGCAGTACTTC
TRBV6-5	TRBJ2-3	14	TRBD2	NA	CASTGRRGADTQYF	TGTGCCAGCACGGGCCGGCGGGGGGCAGATACGCAGTATTTT
TRBV7-9	TRBJ2-5	17	TRBD2	few	CASSPGLAGGLLETQYF	TGTGCCAGCAGCCCGGGACTAGCGGGGGGCCTTTTGGAGACCCAGTACTTC
TRBV5-1	TRBJ1-1	14	NA	large	CASSIDWEVGEAFF	TGCGCCAGCAGCATCGACTGGGAGGTCGGTGAAGCTTTCTTT
TRBV19	TRBJ1-1	16	NA	NA	CASSIRFKWGLTEAFF	TGTGCCAGTAGTATTAGGTTTAAATGGGGGCTTACTGAAGCTTTCTTT
TRBV11-2	TRBJ2-1	15	NA	NA	CASSLDSREYNEQFF	TGTGCCAGCAGCTTAGATTCTCGAGAGTACAATGAGCAGTTCTTC
TRBV4-1	TRBJ2-1	16	NA	NA	CASSLPQGRRAQEQFF	TGCGCCAGCAGCCTCCCGCAGGGGCGCCGGGCTCAGGAGCAGTTCTTC
TRBV4-1	TRBJ2-3	19	TRBD2	NA	CASSQDVSWLAGSTDTQYF	TGCGCCAGCAGCCAAGATGTGAGTTGGCTAGCGGGTAGCACAGATACGCAGTATTTT
TRBV28	TRBJ1-4	15	TRBD1	NA	CASSIGGTVYEKLFF	TGTGCCAGCAGTATTGGCGGGACAGTTTATGAAAAACTGTTTTTT
TRBV11-3	TRBJ2-2	16	NA	NA	CASSFGGAGNTGELFF	TGTGCCAGCAGCTTTGGGGGAGCGGGCAACACCGGGGAGCTGTTTTTT
TRBV6-6	TRBJ1-2	13	TRBD1	once	CASRTGEYYGYTF	TGTGCCAGCAGAACAGGGGAATACTATGGCTACACCTTC
TRBV9	TRBJ2-3	15	TRBD2	NA	CASSVSGGISDTQYF	TGTGCCAGCAGCGTCAGCGGGGGGATCTCAGATACGCAGTATTTT
TRBV28	TRBJ1-2	20	NA	few	CASSSPFGGVRAAGGYGYTF	TGTGCCAGCAGTTCGCCATTTGGGGGGGTGAGGGCAGCGGGAGGCTATGGCTACACCTTC
TRBV3-1/TRBV3-2	TRBJ2-3	14	NA	NA	CASSQGPRTDTQYF	TGTGCCAGCAGCCAGGGGCCCCGCACAGATACGCAGTATTTT
TRBV12-3/TRBV12-4	TRBJ1-2	13	TRBD1	once	CASSLTGGTGYTF	TGTGCCAGCAGTTTGACAGGGGGCACTGGCTACACCTTC
TRBV28	TRBJ2-1	17	TRBD1	NA	CASSLRSPWDRRGEQFF	TGTGCCAGCAGTTTGAGATCGCCGTGGGACAGAAGAGGTGAGCAGTTCTTC
TRBV3-1/TRBV3-2	TRBJ1-5	13	TRBD1	NA	CASSPDRDQPQHF	TGTGCCAGCAGCCCCGACAGGGATCAGCCCCAGCATTTT
TRBV20-1	TRBJ1-1	11	NA	once	CSARDKLEAFF	TGCAGTGCTAGAGATAAACTTGAAGCTTTCTTT
TRBV29-1	TRBJ2-2	15	TRBD1	once	CSVRAGQGRTGELFF	TGCAGCGTGAGGGCTGGACAGGGTAGGACCGGGGAGCTGTTTTTT
TRBV5-1	TRBJ2-5	14	NA	once	CASSSGQQEETQYF	TGCGCCAGCAGCTCCGGACAACAAGAGGAGACCCAGTACTTC
TRBV29-1	TRBJ1-2	13	TRBD1	NA	CSVEGTDNYGYTF	TGCAGCGTTGAGGGGACAGATAACTATGGCTACACCTTC
TRBV2	TRBJ2-1	15	TRBD2	NA	CASSFGRGSYNEQFF	TGTGCCAGCAGTTTCGGGAGGGGTTCCTACAATGAGCAGTTCTTC
TRBV28	TRBJ2-2	14	TRBD1	NA	CATFRQGAPGELFF	TGTGCCACTTTCCGACAGGGGGCTCCCGGGGAGCTGTTTTTT
TRBV5-7	TRBJ2-5	14	NA	once	CASSPPGHIRTQYF	TGTGCCAGCAGCCCCCCGGGACATATAAGGACCCAGTACTTC
TRBV11-3	TRBJ2-3	14	TRBD2	once	CASSSGGVADTQYF	TGTGCCAGCAGTTCGGGGGGGGTGGCAGATACGCAGTATTTT
TRBV19	TRBJ2-1	14	TRBD2	NA	CASTLGLAGDEQFF	TGTGCCAGTACCCTAGGACTAGCGGGAGATGAGCAGTTCTTC
TRBV28	TRBJ2-5	16	TRBD2	NA	CASSSVTSGLMETQYF	TGTGCCAGCAGTTCAGTGACTAGCGGTCTGATGGAGACCCAGTACTTC
TRBV5-1	TRBJ2-3	15	NA	NA	CASSFGGYSTDTQYF	TGCGCCAGCAGCTTCGGGGGATATAGTACAGATACGCAGTATTTT
TRBV28	TRBJ1-6	18	NA	once	CASSYRKGGRTYNSPLHF	TGTGCCAGCAGTTATCGGAAAGGAGGGAGAACCTATAATTCACCCCTCCACTTT